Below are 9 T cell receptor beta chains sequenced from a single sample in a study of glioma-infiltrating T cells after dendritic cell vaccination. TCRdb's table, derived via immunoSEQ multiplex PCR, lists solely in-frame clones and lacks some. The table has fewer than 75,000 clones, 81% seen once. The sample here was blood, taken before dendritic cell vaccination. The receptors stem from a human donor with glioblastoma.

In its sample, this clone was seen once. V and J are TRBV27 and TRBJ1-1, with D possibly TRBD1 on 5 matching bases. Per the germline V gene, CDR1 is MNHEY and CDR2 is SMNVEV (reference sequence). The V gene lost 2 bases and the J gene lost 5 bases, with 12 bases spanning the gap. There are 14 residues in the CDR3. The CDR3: CASSLVSGVTEAFF. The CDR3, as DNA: TGTGCCAGCAGTTTAGTTTCGGGGGTTACTGAAGCTTTCTTT.

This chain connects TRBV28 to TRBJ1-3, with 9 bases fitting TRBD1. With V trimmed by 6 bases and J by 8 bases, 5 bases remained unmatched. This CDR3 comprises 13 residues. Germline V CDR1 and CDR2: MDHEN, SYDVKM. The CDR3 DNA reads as TGTGCCAGCAGGGGACAGGGTGAAGACACCATATATTTT. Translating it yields CASRGQGEDTIYF.

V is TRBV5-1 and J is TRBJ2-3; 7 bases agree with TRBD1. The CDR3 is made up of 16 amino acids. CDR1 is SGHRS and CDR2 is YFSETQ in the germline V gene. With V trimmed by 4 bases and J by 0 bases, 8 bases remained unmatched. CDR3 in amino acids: CASSTRLTGSTDTQYF. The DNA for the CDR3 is TGCGCCAGCAGCACCCGTTTGACAGGGAGCACAGATACGCAGTATTTT. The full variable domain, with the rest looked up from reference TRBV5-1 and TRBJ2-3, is KAGVTQTPRYLIKTRGQQVTLSCSPISGHRSVSWYQQTPGQGLQFLFEYFSETQRNKGNFPGRFSGRQFSNSRSEMNVSTLELGDSALYLCASSTRLTGSTDTQYFGPGTRLTVL.

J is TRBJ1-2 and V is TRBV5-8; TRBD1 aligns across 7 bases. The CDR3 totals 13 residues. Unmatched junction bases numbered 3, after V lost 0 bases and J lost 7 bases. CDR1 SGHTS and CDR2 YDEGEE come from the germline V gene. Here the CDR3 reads CASSLGDSRGYTF. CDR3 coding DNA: TGTGCCAGCAGCTTGGGGGACAGTCGTGGCTACACCTTC.

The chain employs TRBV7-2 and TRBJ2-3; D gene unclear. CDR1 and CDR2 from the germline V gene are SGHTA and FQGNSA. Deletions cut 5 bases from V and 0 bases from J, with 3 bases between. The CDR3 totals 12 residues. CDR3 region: CASSGSTDTQYF. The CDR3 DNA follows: TGTGCCAGCAGCGGCAGCACAGATACGCAGTATTTT.

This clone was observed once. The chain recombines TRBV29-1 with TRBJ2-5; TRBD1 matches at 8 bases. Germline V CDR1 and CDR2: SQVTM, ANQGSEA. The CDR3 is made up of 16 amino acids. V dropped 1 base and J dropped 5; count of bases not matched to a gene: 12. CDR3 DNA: TGCAGCGTTGAAGGACAGGGGCCGCGGCTCATGGAGACCCAGTACTTC. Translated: CSVEGQGPRLMETQYF.

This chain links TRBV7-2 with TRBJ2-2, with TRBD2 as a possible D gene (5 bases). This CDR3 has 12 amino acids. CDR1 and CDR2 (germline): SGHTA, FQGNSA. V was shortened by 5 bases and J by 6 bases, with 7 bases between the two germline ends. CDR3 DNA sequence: TGTGCCAGCAGCCGGGGTGCCGGGGAGCTGTTTTTT. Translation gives CASSRGAGELFF.

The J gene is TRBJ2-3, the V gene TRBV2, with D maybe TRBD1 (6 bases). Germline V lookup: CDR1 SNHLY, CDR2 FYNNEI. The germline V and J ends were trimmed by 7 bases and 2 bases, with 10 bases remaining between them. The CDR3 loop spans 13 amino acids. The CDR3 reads CASIPGDTDTQYF. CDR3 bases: TGTGCCAGCATCCCAGGGGACACAGATACGCAGTATTTT. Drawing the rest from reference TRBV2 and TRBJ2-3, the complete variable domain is EPEVTQTPSHQVTQMGQEVILRCVPISNHLYFYWYRQILGQKVEFLVSFYNNEISEKSEIFDDQFSVERPDGSNFTLKIRSTKLEDSAMYFCASIPGDTDTQYFGPGTRLTVL.

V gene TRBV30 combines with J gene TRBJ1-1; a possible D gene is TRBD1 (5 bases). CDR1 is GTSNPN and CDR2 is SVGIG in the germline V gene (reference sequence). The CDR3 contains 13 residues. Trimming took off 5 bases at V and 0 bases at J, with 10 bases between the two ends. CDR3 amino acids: CAWVKGLNTEAFF. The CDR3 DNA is TGTGCCTGGGTTAAGGGGTTGAACACTGAAGCTTTCTTT.